A single sample gave rise to the 19 T cell receptor beta chains below, sequenced in a study of Graves' ophthalmopathy and Graves' hyperthyroidism. TCR beta CDR3 amplification used RNA transcripts. Investigators did first-round RT-PCR with HTBI primers, then second-round multiplex PCR. In TCRdb, the multiplex PCR reads were re-called with MiXCR into one record per CDR3 protein. The sample yields roughly 480,000 distinct CDR3 sequences, around 15% seen once. The sequencing input was blood. These receptors were taken from a woman aged 25 to 45 with Graves' ophthalmopathy.

At least ten counts were recorded for this clonotype. The genes are TRBV27 and TRBJ1-1, with D unclear. The germline V gene has CDR1 MNHEY and CDR2 SMNVEV (reference sequence). The CDR3 runs 13 residues. Trimming removed 3 bases at V and 4 bases at J, with 9 bases between. Here the CDR3 DNA reads TGTGCCAGCAGTTTTCATGCCTCCACTGAAGCTTTCTTT. Translated, it gives CASSFHASTEAFF.

This clonotype was found a few times. This chain uses TRBV11-2 with TRBJ2-2, with D possibly called TRBD1 or TRBD2 (5 bases each). This CDR3 region has 18 residues. Germline lookup yields CDR1 SGHAT and CDR2 FQNNGV. Trimming removed 5 bases at V and 1 base at J, with 20 bases between. CDR3 nucleotide sequence: TGTGCCAGCAGCCCCCTGGGGAAGGGGACCATGAACACCGGGGAGCTGTTTTTT. It yields the protein CASSPLGKGTMNTGELFF.

This clonotype was counted many times. This chain uses TRBV7-8 with TRBJ2-5; 9 positions match TRBD1. CDR1 and CDR2 (germline): SGHVS, FQNEAQ. Trimming removed 5 bases from V and 5 bases from J; junction bases left unmatched: 9. The CDR3 has 15 residues. This CDR3 reads CASSKDRGDRETQYF. In DNA, the CDR3 is TGTGCCAGCAGCAAAGACAGGGGGGACCGGGAGACCCAGTACTTC.

This clonotype was seen at least ten times. The V call is TRBV28, the J call TRBJ1-1; D unresolved. Trimming left V 8 bases short and J 1 base short, with 23 bases between. The germline V gene has CDR1 MDHEN and CDR2 SYDVKM. This CDR3 spans 17 amino acids. CDR3 in DNA: TGTGCCAGCGGCGGCGCTGGGCACGCACTCCCGAACACTGAAGCTTTCTTT. Translation gives CASGGAGHALPNTEAFF.

This clonotype was counted at least ten times. The chain is built from TRBV6-2 or TRBV6-3 and TRBJ1-6; D is unresolved. The V gene's germline CDR1 is MNHEY and CDR2 SVGEGT. V lost 3 bases to trimming and J lost 8 bases, with 14 bases between them. The length of the CDR3 is 15 residues. The chain's CDR3 is CASSYEGQYHSPLHF. Here the CDR3 DNA reads TGTGCCAGCAGTTATGAGGGCCAGTACCATTCACCCCTCCACTTT.

This clonotype was counted many times. The rearrangement links TRBV30 to TRBJ2-7; tentative D call: TRBD1 (5 bases). Trimming left V 4 bases short and J 3 bases short, with 7 bases between. The CDR3 contains 11 residues. Per germline, CDR1 GTSNPN and CDR2 SVGIG (reference sequence). CDR3 region: CAWKGLYEQYF. The DNA for the CDR3 is TGTGCCTGGAAGGGGCTCTACGAGCAGTACTTC. Filled out from reference TRBV30 and TRBJ2-7, the complete variable domain reads SQTIHQWPATLVQPVGSPLSLECTVEGTSNPNLYWYRQAAGRGLQLLFYSVGIGQISSEVPQNLSASRPQDRQFILSSKKLLLSDSGFYLCAWKGLYEQYFGPGTRLTVT.

CDR3 nucleotides: TGTGCCAGCAGTTTCACTCATCCGCGCTCTGGAAACACCATATATTTT. Translation: CASSFTHPRSGNTIYF. The chain recombines TRBV3-1 with TRBJ1-3; unclear D gene. Per the germline V gene, CDR1 is LGHDT and CDR2 is YNNKEL (reference sequence). The CDR3 loop spans 16 amino acids. Trimming took 6 bases from V and 0 from J, leaving 15 bases between them.

The chain combines TRBV24-1 with TRBJ2-2; 9 nucleotides agree with TRBD1. The CDR3 is 17 residues long. Germline-derived CDR1 and CDR2 are KGHDR and SFDVKD. V was clipped by 3 bases and J by 3 bases; unmatched bases: 7. The CDR3 nucleotides are TGTGCCACCAGTGATAACACGGGACAGGGAGACACCGGGGAGCTGTTTTTT. It codes for CATSDNTGQGDTGELFF.

This clonotype was seen more than once but under ten times. This rearrangement joins TRBV27 to TRBJ1-5, with D unclear. The length of the CDR3 is 15 residues. Germline assignment: CDR1 MNHEY and CDR2 SMNVEV (reference sequence). V gave up 5 bases and J gave up 1 base, with 12 bases separating them. CDR3 nucleotides: TGTGCCAGCAGTCCCCTAGTCGAGAGCAATCAGCCCCAGCATTTT. It encodes CASSPLVESNQPQHF.

This clonotype showed up many times. The J gene is TRBJ1-1, the V gene TRBV6-4; TRBD1 matches at 11 bases. V was pared by 6 bases and J by 11 bases, with 8 bases of the junction left unmatched. CDR3 length: 13 residues. Per the germline V gene, CDR1 is MRHNA and CDR2 is SNTAGT. The CDR3 nucleotides read TGTGCCAGCAGAGAAACCGGGACAGGGGGTGCTTTCTTT. Its translation: CASRETGTGGAFF.

This clonotype was seen at least ten times. The chain recombines TRBV19 with TRBJ1-1; tentative D call: TRBD1 (6 bases). This CDR3 spans 13 amino acids. The germline V gene encodes CDR1 LNHDA and CDR2 SQIVND (reference sequence). Trimming pared 5 bases from V and 2 bases from J, leaving 9 bases between. CDR3 sequence (DNA): TGTGCCAGTAGTGCAGGGGTTAACACTGAAGCTTTCTTT. Amino acid sequence: CASSAGVNTEAFF.

In this sample, this clonotype turned up a few times. The rearrangement joins TRBV19 to TRBJ1-5; D is perhaps TRBD1 (6 bases). Germline V lookup: CDR1 LNHDA, CDR2 SQIVND (reference sequence). V shed 4 bases and J shed 2 bases, with 15 bases lying between them. The CDR3 has 16 amino acids. In DNA, the CDR3 is TGTGCCAGTAGTAACTTTAGGGGGTCAGGCAATCAGCCCCAGCATTTT. It is translated as CASSNFRGSGNQPQHF.

This clonotype came up many times. This sequence joins TRBV5-8 and TRBJ2-5; D uncertain. This CDR3 spans 14 amino acids. Trimming shortened V by 0 bases and J by 4 bases, and 10 bases separated the two germline ends. The germline CDR1 and CDR2 sequences are SGHTS and YDEGEE. CDR3 amino acids: CASSLASGGETQYF. CDR3 nucleotides: TGTGCCAGCAGCTTGGCATCGGGCGGAGAGACCCAGTACTTC. The variable domain in full, with the rest retrieved from reference TRBV5-8 and TRBJ2-5, is EAGVTQSPTHLIKTRGQQATLRCSPISGHTSVYWYQQALGLGLQFLLWYDEGEERNRGNFPPRFSGRQFPNYSSELNVNALELEDSALYLCASSLASGGETQYFGPGTRLLVL.

This clonotype was counted at least ten times. The junction does not match germline at one end; this may be a read error. This chain connects TRBV11-2 to TRBJ1-5; D is ambiguous. This CDR3 has 19 amino acids. Germline CDR1 and CDR2: SGHAT and FQNNGV. The CDR3 DNA is TGTGCCAGCAGCCTAGAAGGTTTTCTGGCAGAGTATAGCAATCAGCCCCAGCATTTT. This translates into CASSLEGFLAEYSNQPQHF.

This clonotype was recorded at least ten times. The chain combines TRBV10-3 with TRBJ1-1; D remains unclear. With 4 bases removed from V and 1 base from J, the gap between germline ends came to 7 bases. The CDR3 spans 13 residues. CDR1 and CDR2 from the germline V gene are ENHRY and SYGVKD. CDR3: CAISVKGNTEAFF. DNA of the CDR3: TGTGCCATCAGTGTTAAGGGGAACACTGAAGCTTTCTTT.

There are many counts of this clonotype. This sequence joins TRBV5-1 and TRBJ2-2; no definite D call. V dropped 4 bases and J dropped 7 bases, with 11 bases sitting between them. CDR3 length: 13 residues. The germline V gene encodes CDR1 SGHRS and CDR2 YFSETQ. CDR3: CASSRERIGELFF. The CDR3 region has the DNA TGCGCCAGCAGCCGTGAACGTATCGGGGAGCTGTTTTTT.

There are many counts of this clonotype. This chain links TRBV29-1 with TRBJ2-4; 12 nucleotides agree with TRBD1. The CDR3 covers 16 residues. Unmatched junction bases numbered 5, after V lost 3 bases and J lost 2 bases. The germline CDR1 and CDR2 sequences are SQVTM and ANQGSEA. The chain's CDR3 is CSVERGQGATKNIQYF. The DNA of the CDR3 is TGCAGCGTTGAGAGGGGACAGGGGGCGACCAAAAACATTCAGTACTTC.

The chain combines TRBV12-5 with TRBJ2-2; 7 bases map to TRBD1. V lost 0 bases, J lost 1 base, and 8 bases stayed unmatched. This CDR3 comprises 18 residues. Germline loops: CDR1 LGHNT, CDR2 FRNRAP. The CDR3 region is CASGLVLTGEMNTGELFF. The CDR3 DNA reads as TGTGCTAGTGGTTTGGTCCTTACAGGGGAGATGAACACCGGGGAGCTGTTTTTT. The full variable domain, its missing parts supplied by reference TRBV12-5 and TRBJ2-2, is DARVTQTPRHKVTEMGQEVTMRCQPILGHNTVFWYRQTMMQGLELLAYFRNRAPLDDSGMPKDRFSAEMPDATLATLKIQPSEPRDSAVYFCASGLVLTGEMNTGELFFGEGSRLTVL.

This clonotype was picked up many times. The chain joins TRBV12-3 or TRBV12-4 to TRBJ2-7, with TRBD1 identical over 10 bases. CDR3 length equals 14 residues. The V and J ends lost 1 base and 11 bases, in that order; junction bases with no gene match: 8. The CDR3 loop reads CASSLGGTGVTEYF. In DNA form, the CDR3 reads TGTGCCAGCAGTTTAGGAGGGACAGGGGTTACCGAGTACTTC.